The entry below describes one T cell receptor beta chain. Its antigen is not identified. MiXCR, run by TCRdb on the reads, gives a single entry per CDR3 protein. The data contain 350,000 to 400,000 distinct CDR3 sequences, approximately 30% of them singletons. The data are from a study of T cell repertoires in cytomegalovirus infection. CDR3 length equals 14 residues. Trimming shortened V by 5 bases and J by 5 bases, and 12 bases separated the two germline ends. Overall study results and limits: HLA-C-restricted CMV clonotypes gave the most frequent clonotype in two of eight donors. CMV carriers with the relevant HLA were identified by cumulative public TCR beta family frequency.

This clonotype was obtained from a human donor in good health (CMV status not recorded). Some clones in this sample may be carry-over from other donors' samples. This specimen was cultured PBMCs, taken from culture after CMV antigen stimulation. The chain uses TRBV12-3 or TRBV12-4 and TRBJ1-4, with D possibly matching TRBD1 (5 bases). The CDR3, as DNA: TGTGCCAGCAGTACGATGGGGGAAAATGAAAAACTGTTTTTT. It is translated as CASSTMGENEKLFF.